This T cell receptor beta chain was captured by sequencing in a study of blood T cell repertoires in COVID-19. Study-wide background: Samples came from the United States, Italy and Spain, spanning acute and convalescent COVID-19.

In the original workflow: Scientists estimated how many nucleated cells there were by amplifying reference gene primers. Libraries were prepared by immunoSEQ multiplex PCR; TCRdb keeps only in-frame clonotypes and omits some of them. V, J and clone size reflect that table, while D and trimming were determined from the DNA. The data show over 100,000 clones, approximately 81% seen once. This CDR3 contains 15 residues. The germline V gene has CDR1 SGHRS and CDR2 YFSETQ. V shed 3 bases, J shed 8 bases, and the junction held 7 bases outside the gene matches. The chain uses TRBV5-1 and TRBJ2-1; 11 bases line up with TRBD2. The clonotype was recovered from a woman aged 55-69 years with active or convalescent COVID-19. What was sequenced was peripheral blood. CDR3 region: CASSYGGLAADEQFF. The CDR3 region has the DNA TGCGCCAGCAGCTATGGGGGACTAGCGGCAGATGAGCAGTTCTTC.